These 4 T cell receptor beta chains share one sample of origin, sequenced in a study of control samples from healthy donors and cancer patients. Profiled with immunoSEQ multiplex PCR; TCRdb holds only in-frame clones, not every one. The table lists approximately 150,000 clones, about nine tenths of them singletons. What was sequenced was blood. Every receptor here comes from a woman between 35 and 50 years old in good health.

The chain recombines TRBV20-1 with TRBJ2-5, with 8 nucleotides matching TRBD1. Germline assignment: CDR1 DFQATT and CDR2 SNEGSKA (reference sequence). This CDR3 comprises 13 residues. The V gene end was trimmed by 5 bases and the J gene end by 7 bases; junction bases not matched to a gene: 9. The CDR3 sequence: CSAGETGAGTQYF. DNA of the CDR3: TGCAGTGCTGGTGAGACAGGGGCTGGGACCCAGTACTTC.

The rearrangement links TRBV19 to TRBJ1-2, with TRBD1 as a possible D gene (6 bases). CDR3 length equals 12 residues. V was cut by 8 bases and J by 3 bases, with 10 bases left in between. CDR1 and CDR2 (germline): LNHDA, SQIVND (reference sequence). CDR3 region: CASREGDYGYTF. The CDR3 DNA reads TGTGCCAGTCGGGAGGGGGACTATGGCTACACCTTC.

This sequence joins TRBV13 and TRBJ1-2; 11 positions match TRBD1. Germline CDR1 reads PRHDT; CDR2 reads FYEKMQ (reference sequence). The CDR3 loop spans 14 amino acids. The ends lost 0 bases at V and 7 bases at J; junction bases unmatched: 1. Here the CDR3 DNA reads TGTGCCAGCAGCTTAGGGGACAGGGGGCCTGGCTACACCTTC. It yields the protein CASSLGDRGPGYTF.

This chain joins TRBV11-2 and TRBJ1-4, with D uncertain. CDR1 and CDR2 from the germline V gene are SGHAT and FQNNGV. The CDR3 is 15 amino acids. Trimming took 2 bases from V and 2 from J, leaving 9 bases between them. This CDR3 is CASSLKGTTNEKLFF. CDR3 bases: TGTGCCAGCAGCTTAAAGGGAACTACTAATGAAAAACTGTTTTTT.